These T cell receptor beta chains were read from a single sample in a study of blood T cell repertoires in COVID-19. Only in-frame clones appear in the TCRdb table, and some are missing; sequencing was by immunoSEQ multiplex PCR. The sample consists of 150,000 to 200,000 clones, 87% of them appearing once. The specimen was peripheral blood. Source of these receptors: a man aged 18 to 29 with active or convalescent COVID-19. Both conserved end residues are part of each CDR3. A D gene is named only where the DNA matches it firmly. The listing skips clone size in some rows; elsewhere it reads once, few, many or a size class.

cdr3_length j_call v_call clone_size d_call cdr3_nt cdr3_aa
14 TRBJ2-7 TRBV6-2/TRBV6-3 . . TGTGCCAGCAGCCGAACCGGGACTCCCTACGAGCAGTACTTC CASSRTGTPYEQYF
13 TRBJ1-2 TRBV29-1 . . TGCAGCGTTGAGGCTCCCCAGGGCGGTGGCTACACCTTC CSVEAPQGGGYTF
13 TRBJ1-6 TRBV19 . TRBD1 TGTGCCAGTACTCGGACAGGGGGGTCACCCCTCCACTTT CASTRTGGSPLHF
15 TRBJ2-2 TRBV11-2 . . TGTGCCAGCAGCTCCGGACATCGCCGGAACGGGGAGCTGTTTTTT CASSSGHRRNGELFF
14 TRBJ2-5 TRBV5-5 . . TGTGCCAGCAGCCTCGGGGGGCACCAAGAGACCCAGTACTTC CASSLGGHQETQYF
17 TRBJ1-6 TRBV14 few . TGTGCCAGCAGCCAAGACCCCGGCAGGCGGGGGGATTCACCCCTCCACTTT CASSQDPGRRGDSPLHF
14 TRBJ1-2 TRBV7-9 . . TGTGCCAGCAGCCTTTCAGGCGGGGGCTATGGCTACACCTTC CASSLSGGGYGYTF
11 TRBJ2-7 TRBV10-3 . . TGTGCCATCGCTTGGGGGGACGAGCAGTACTTC CAIAWGDEQYF
14 TRBJ1-6 TRBV2 . . TGTGCCAGTATCCCTTGGCAGGGTGATTCACCCCTCCACTTT CASIPWQGDSPLHF
17 TRBJ1-6 TRBV11-2 . TRBD1 TGTGCCAGCAGCTTGGGACAGGGATACAGCTATAATTCACCCCTCCACTTT CASSLGQGYSYNSPLHF
14 TRBJ2-3 TRBV5-1 once . TGCGCCAGCTCCACTCTTCAGGGGGGAGATACGCAGTATTTT CASSTLQGGDTQYF
15 TRBJ2-7 TRBV5-1 once TRBD1 TGCGCCAGCAGCTTGCGACAGGGTGTGAGGGAAGAGCAGTACTTC CASSLRQGVREEQYF
17 TRBJ2-2 TRBV4-1 . . TGCGCCAGCAGCCCCCGAGGCCCCGGGGGTGTCACCGGGGAGCTGTTTTTT CASSPRGPGGVTGELFF
11 TRBJ2-1 TRBV3-1/TRBV3-2 . . TGTGCCAGCAGTCCAGGGAATGAGCAGTTCTTC CASSPGNEQFF
15 TRBJ2-2 TRBV27 . TRBD1 TGTGCCAGCAGTTTTAACTCAGGGGGCGGCGGGGAGCTGTTTTTT CASSFNSGGGGELFF
14 TRBJ1-5 TRBV19 . TRBD1 TGTGCCACTGCAGGGGGCGCAGGCAATCAGCCCCAGCATTTT CATAGGAGNQPQHF
13 TRBJ1-1 TRBV19 . TRBD1 TGTGCCAGTAGAGACAGGGTTGGCCCTGAAGCTTTCTTT CASRDRVGPEAFF
16 TRBJ1-2 TRBV13 few . TGTGCCAGCAGTTCAGTTCGGATCACCGGGGGATCCGGCTACACCTTC CASSSVRITGGSGYTF
15 TRBJ2-3 TRBV4-1 . TRBD2 TGCGCCAGCAGCCAAGATAACCGGGGGGGGGATACGCAGTATTTT CASSQDNRGGDTQYF
13 TRBJ1-1 TRBV18 . TRBD1 TGTGCCAGCTCCCCGGACAGGTATCATGAAGCTTTCTTT CASSPDRYHEAFF
15 TRBJ2-7 TRBV2 once TRBD2 TGTGCCAGCACCCGGGGGCTAGCGGGAGTTTACGAGCAGTACTTC CASTRGLAGVYEQYF
14 TRBJ2-1 TRBV6-5 . TRBD1 TGTGCCAGCAGACGACAGGGGATTCACAATGAGCAGTTCTTC CASRRQGIHNEQFF